This entry features one T cell receptor (beta chain) sequence. This CDR3 has 16 residues. Germline V gene data show CDR1 as LGHNA and CDR2 as YNFKEQ. The V segment lost 0 bases and the J segment 3 bases; nucleotides outside the gene matches: 4. The protocol was immunoSEQ multiplex PCR, while the TCRdb copy is restricted to in-frame clones and leaves out a portion. Counted here are about 100,000 clones, roughly 90% occurring once; the ten biggest clones make up just over 0.15%. This sample is drawn from a study of OX40 agonist ivuxolimab in advanced cancers. At the level of the study: Aged 23 to 79 with a mean of about 63 years, they were roughly 83% male.

The clonotype comes from an adult with an advanced solid tumor such as melanoma, head and neck, liver or kidney cancer. This chain joins TRBV4-2 and TRBJ1-3; 8 bases match TRBD1. Sequenced material: CD4+ or CD8+ T cells sorted from blood, taken in a trial of the OX40 agonist ivuxolimab. The CDR3 protein is CASSQDTGTGGNTIYF. CDR3 coding DNA: TGTGCCAGCAGCCAAGATACTGGGACAGGTGGAAACACCATATATTTT.